This T cell receptor (beta chain) emerged from a study of cytomegalovirus exposure and HLA in healthy donors. Overall study findings and caveats: A later analysis linked a missense variant in DCLRE1C to the trimming of TCR beta V and J genes.

Only a few counts were recorded for this clone. The antigen remains undetermined. Donors were nominally healthy when sampled, though unrecorded immune exposures were likely. The CDR3 is 15 amino acids. The germline gives CDR1 MDHEN, CDR2 SYDVKM. V dropped 6 bases and J dropped 5; count of bases not matched to a gene: 8. Vbeta (60) and Jbeta (13) primers were used in the PCR. Clones were sequenced by immunoSEQ multiplex PCR, and TCRdb holds only the in-frame ones, with some missing. Here the sample spans 120,000 to 150,000 clones, 60% to 85% being singletons. The rearrangement links TRBV28 to TRBJ1-4; 8 bases match TRBD1. This sequence originates from a man aged 18 to 30 in good health and CMV-seronegative. What was sequenced was PBMCs. This chain's CDR3 is CASSPGQGINEKLFF. CDR3 DNA sequence: TGTGCCAGCAGCCCAGGACAGGGCATAAATGAAAAACTGTTTTTT.